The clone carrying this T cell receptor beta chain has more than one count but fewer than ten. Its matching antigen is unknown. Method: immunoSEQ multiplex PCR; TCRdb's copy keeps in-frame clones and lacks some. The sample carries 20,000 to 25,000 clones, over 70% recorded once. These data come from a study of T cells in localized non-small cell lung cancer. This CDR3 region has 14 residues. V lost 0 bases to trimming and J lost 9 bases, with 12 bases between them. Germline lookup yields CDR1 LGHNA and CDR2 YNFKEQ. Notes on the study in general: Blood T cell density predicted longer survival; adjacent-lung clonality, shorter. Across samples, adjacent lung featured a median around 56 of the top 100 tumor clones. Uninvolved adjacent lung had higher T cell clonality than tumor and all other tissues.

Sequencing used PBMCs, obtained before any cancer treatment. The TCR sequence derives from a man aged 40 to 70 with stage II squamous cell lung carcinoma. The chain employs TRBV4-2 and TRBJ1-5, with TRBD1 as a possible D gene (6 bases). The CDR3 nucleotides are TGTGCCAGCAGCCAAGAGGACAGAATCATGCCCCAGCATTTT. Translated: CASSQEDRIMPQHF.